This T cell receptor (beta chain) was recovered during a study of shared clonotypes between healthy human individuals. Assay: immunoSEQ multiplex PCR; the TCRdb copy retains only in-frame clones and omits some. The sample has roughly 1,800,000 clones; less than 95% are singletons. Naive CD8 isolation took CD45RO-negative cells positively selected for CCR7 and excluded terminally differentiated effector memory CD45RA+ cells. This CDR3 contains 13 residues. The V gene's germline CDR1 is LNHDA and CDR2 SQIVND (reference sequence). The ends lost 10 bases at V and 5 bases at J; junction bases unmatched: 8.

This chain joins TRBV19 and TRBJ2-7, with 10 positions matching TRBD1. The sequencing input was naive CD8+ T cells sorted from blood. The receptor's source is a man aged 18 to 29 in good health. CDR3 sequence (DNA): TGTGCCACCAGGGACAGGGGAATCAACGAGCAGTACTTC. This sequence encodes CATRDRGINEQYF.